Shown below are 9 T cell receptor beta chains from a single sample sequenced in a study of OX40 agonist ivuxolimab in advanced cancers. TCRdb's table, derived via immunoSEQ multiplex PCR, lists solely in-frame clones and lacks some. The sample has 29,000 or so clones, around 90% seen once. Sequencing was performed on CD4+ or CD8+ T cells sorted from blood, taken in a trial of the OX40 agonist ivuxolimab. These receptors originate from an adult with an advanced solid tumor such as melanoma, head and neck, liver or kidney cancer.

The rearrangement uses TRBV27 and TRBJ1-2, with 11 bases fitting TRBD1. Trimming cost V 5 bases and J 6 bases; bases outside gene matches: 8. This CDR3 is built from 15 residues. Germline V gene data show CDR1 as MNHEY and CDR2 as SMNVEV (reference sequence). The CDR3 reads CASSHLDRGPDGYTF. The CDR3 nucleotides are TGTGCCAGCAGTCACCTGGACAGGGGGCCGGATGGCTACACCTTC.

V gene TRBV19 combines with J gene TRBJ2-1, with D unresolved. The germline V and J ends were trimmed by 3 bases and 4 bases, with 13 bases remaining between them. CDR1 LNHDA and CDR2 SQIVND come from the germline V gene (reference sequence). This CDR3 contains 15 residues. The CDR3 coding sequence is TGTGCCAGTAGTATCGGAGACGTACCTTACAATGAGCAGTTCTTC. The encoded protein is CASSIGDVPYNEQFF.

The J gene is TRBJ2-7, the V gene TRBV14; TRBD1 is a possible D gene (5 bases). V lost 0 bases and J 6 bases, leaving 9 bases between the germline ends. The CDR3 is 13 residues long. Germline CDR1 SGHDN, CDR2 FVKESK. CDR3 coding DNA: TGTGCCAGCAGCCAAGAAAGGGGCAGCGAGCAGTACTTC. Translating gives CASSQERGSEQYF.

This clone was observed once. CDR3 protein: CASSLEVGRSTEAFF. The CDR3, as DNA: TGTGCCAGCAGCTTAGAGGTGGGACGGAGCACTGAAGCTTTCTTT. The V call is TRBV11-1, the J call TRBJ1-1, with a weak D call TRBD1 (5 bases). CDR1 and CDR2 (germline): SGHAT, FQDESV (reference sequence). The CDR3 totals 15 residues. The V end was cut by 1 base, the J end by 4 bases, with 13 bases between.

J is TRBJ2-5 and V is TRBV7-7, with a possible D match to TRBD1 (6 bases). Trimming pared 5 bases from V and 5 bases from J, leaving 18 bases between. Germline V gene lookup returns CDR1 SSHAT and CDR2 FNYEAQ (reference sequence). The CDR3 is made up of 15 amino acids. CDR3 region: CASSPNRAQTETQYF. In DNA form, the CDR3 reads TGTGCCAGCAGCCCAAACAGGGCCCAAACGGAGACCCAGTACTTC.

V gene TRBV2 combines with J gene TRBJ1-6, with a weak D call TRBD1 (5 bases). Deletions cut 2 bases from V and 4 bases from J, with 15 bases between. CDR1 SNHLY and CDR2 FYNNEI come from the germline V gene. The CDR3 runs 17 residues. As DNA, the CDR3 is TGTGCCAGCAGTGAAATGGGGTGGGGGAAGTATAATTCACCCCTCCACTTT. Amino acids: CASSEMGWGKYNSPLHF.

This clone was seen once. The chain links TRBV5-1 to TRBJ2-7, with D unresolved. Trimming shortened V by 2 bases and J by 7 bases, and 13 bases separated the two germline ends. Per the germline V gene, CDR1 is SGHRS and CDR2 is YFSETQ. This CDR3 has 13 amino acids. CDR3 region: CASSLASAREQYF. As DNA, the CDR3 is TGCGCCAGCAGCTTAGCTAGTGCGCGGGAGCAGTACTTC.

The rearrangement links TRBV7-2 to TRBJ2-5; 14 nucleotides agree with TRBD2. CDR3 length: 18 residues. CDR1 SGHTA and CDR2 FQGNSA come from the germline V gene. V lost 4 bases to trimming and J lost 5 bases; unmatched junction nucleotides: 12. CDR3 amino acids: CASSSGPGLAGVGETQYF. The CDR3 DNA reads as TGTGCCAGCAGCTCAGGGCCGGGACTAGCGGGGGTAGGGGAGACCCAGTACTTC.

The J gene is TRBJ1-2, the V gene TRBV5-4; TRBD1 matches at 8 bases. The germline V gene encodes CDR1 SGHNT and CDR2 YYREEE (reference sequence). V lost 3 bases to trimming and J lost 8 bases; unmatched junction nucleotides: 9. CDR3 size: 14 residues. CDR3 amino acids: CASSSMDRDEGYTF. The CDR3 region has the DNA TGTGCCAGCAGCTCGATGGACAGGGACGAGGGCTACACCTTC.